These 29 T cell receptor beta chains were sequenced from one sample in a study of T cells in tuberculosis. After thawing and overnight rest, PBMC were stained with GMM-loaded CD1B tetramer, viability dye and anti-CD3 for sorting. C32 glucose monomycolate from Rhodococcus equi was loaded onto the CD1B tetramers. Some clones are missing from TCRdb's copy, which holds only in-frame ones; the method was immunoSEQ multiplex PCR. The table shows 60,000 or so clones, with 80% to 85% occurring only once. Sample: CD1b-GMM tetramer-negative cells sorted from PBMCs. The receptors shown here come from an adult woman with latent tuberculosis.

CDR3 protein: CASTGLDEQYF. The CDR3 DNA sequence: TGTGCTAGTACAGGTCTCGACGAGCAGTACTTC. This chain links TRBV12-5 with TRBJ2-7, with a weak D call TRBD1 (5 bases). The CDR3 extends over 11 amino acids. V gave up 8 bases and J gave up 5 bases, with 10 bases separating them. The germline CDR1 and CDR2 sequences are LGHNT and FRNRAP. Full variable domain (outside the CDR3, taken from reference TRBV12-5 and TRBJ2-7): DARVTQTPRHKVTEMGQEVTMRCQPILGHNTVFWYRQTMMQGLELLAYFRNRAPLDDSGMPKDRFSAEMPDATLATLKIQPSEPRDSAVYFCASTGLDEQYFGPGTRLTVT.

The rearrangement uses TRBV11-2 and TRBJ2-3, with TRBD2 as a possible D gene (6 bases). The ends were cut back, 8 bases at V and 4 bases at J, with 19 bases in the middle. CDR1 is SGHAT, CDR2 FQNNGV, per germline. CDR3 length: 15 amino acids. The CDR3 region has the DNA TGTGCCAGCGGCATGGGGGGTAGTGGGGCAGATACGCAGTATTTT. It translates to CASGMGGSGADTQYF. Full variable domain (remainder filled in from reference TRBV11-2 and TRBJ2-3): EAGVAQSPRYKIIEKRQSVAFWCNPISGHATLYWYQQILGQGPKLLIQFQNNGVVDDSQLPKDRFSAERLKGVDSTLKIQPAKLEDSAVYLCASGMGGSGADTQYFGPGTRLTVL.

Only a few counts were recorded for this clone. The rearrangement joins TRBV5-5 to TRBJ2-7; a weak D match, TRBD1 (6 bases). Trimming shortened V by 2 bases and J by 3 bases, and 18 bases separated the two germline ends. The CDR3 loop spans 16 amino acids. From germline, CDR1 is SGHKS and CDR2 YYEKEE (reference sequence). CDR3 DNA sequence: TGTGCCAGCAGCTTCCGACAGGCGAGAACAGTCTACGAGCAGTACTTC. Translating gives CASSFRQARTVYEQYF.

The gene calls are TRBV28 and TRBJ2-2; the match to TRBD2 covers 9 bases. J gave up 2 bases and V 7 bases, and 14 bases lay outside the gene matches. This CDR3 contains 18 residues. Looked up from germline, CDR1 is MDHEN and CDR2 is SYDVKM. As DNA, the CDR3 is TGTGCCAGCACTAATCCAGGGCCGGGACTAGCTAACACCGGGGAGCTGTTTTTT. It translates to CASTNPGPGLANTGELFF.

This clone came up once. The chain combines TRBV7-9 with TRBJ2-1, with D perhaps TRBD2 (6 bases). This CDR3 spans 14 amino acids. The germline V gene encodes CDR1 SEHNR and CDR2 FQNEAQ (reference sequence). V was cut by 0 bases and J by 9 bases, with 12 bases left in between. The CDR3 bases are TGTGCCAGCAGCTTAGCGGGAGGTAGGGGTGAGCAGTTCTTC. Amino acid sequence: CASSLAGGRGEQFF.

As DNA, the CDR3 is TGTGCCAGCAGCGCCGACAGGGGATCCACCGGGGAGCTGTTTTTT. It is translated as CASSADRGSTGELFF. The chain carries TRBV7-7 and TRBJ2-2, with TRBD1 matching over 8 bases. The CDR3 runs 15 residues. From germline, CDR1 is SSHAT and CDR2 FNYEAQ (reference sequence). J lost 4 bases, V lost 5 bases, and 6 bases had no gene match. Using reference TRBV7-7 and TRBJ2-2 for the parts outside the CDR3, the full variable domain is GAGVSQSPRYKVTKRGQDVTLRCDPISSHATLYWYQQALGQGPEFLTYFNYEAQPDKSGLPSDRFSAERPEGSISTLTIQRTEQRDSAMYRCASSADRGSTGELFFGEGSRLTVL.

The rearrangement joins TRBV18 to TRBJ1-1; the match to TRBD1 covers 7 bases. Per the germline V gene, CDR1 is KGHSH and CDR2 is LQKENI. The ends lost 4 bases at V and 3 bases at J; junction bases unmatched: 5. The length of the CDR3 is 14 residues. CDR3 sequence (DNA): TGTGCCAGCTCACTACAGGGGTTGGACACTGAAGCTTTCTTT. Translation: CASSLQGLDTEAFF.

The V gene is TRBV19, the J gene TRBJ2-7; 10 bases map to TRBD2. Germline V CDR1 and CDR2: LNHDA, SQIVND (reference sequence). This CDR3 is 15 amino acids long. Losses at the gene ends were 5 bases for V and 2 bases for J; bases not matched to a gene: 6. The chain's CDR3 is CASSPASGSTYEQYF. The CDR3 DNA sequence: TGTGCCAGTAGTCCCGCTAGCGGGAGTACCTACGAGCAGTACTTC.

This clone was observed a few times. The chain employs TRBV27 and TRBJ1-6, with a possible D match to TRBD1 (6 bases). Germline V lookup: CDR1 MNHEY, CDR2 SMNVEV (reference sequence). This CDR3 contains 14 residues. Trimming pared 1 base from V and 8 bases from J, leaving 9 bases between. The CDR3 loop is CASSLYPGDSPLHF. DNA for the CDR3: TGTGCCAGCAGTTTATATCCAGGGGATTCACCCCTCCACTTT.

Comment on this clone: At one end the junction does not follow the germline gene, possibly because of a read error. The V gene is TRBV20-1, the J gene TRBJ1-5, with no clear D. Germline V gene sequence: CDR1 DFQATT, CDR2 SNEGSKA (reference sequence). The CDR3 runs to 11 residues. The CDR3 DNA reads as TGCAGTGCTTTCGCCGGCGGGCCCTTGTATTTT. Translation gives CSAFAGGPLYF.

This chain uses TRBV4-2 with TRBJ2-1; D is ambiguous. V was trimmed by 0 bases and J by 0 bases, leaving 9 bases between them. From germline, CDR1 is LGHNA and CDR2 YNFKEQ. The CDR3 has 16 residues. In nucleotides, the CDR3 is TGTGCCAGCAGCCAAGATCCGTTCCCCTCCTACAATGAGCAGTTCTTC. Encoded protein: CASSQDPFPSYNEQFF.

The genes are TRBV6-1 and TRBJ1-2; TRBD1 aligns across 7 bases. The CDR3 has 16 residues. The junction had 11 bases not matched to a gene; V was cut back by 4 bases and J by 3 bases. Per the germline V gene, CDR1 is MNHNS and CDR2 is SASEGT. The CDR3 reads CASSGPGRGQDYGYTF. DNA for the CDR3: TGTGCCAGCAGTGGCCCCGGGAGGGGGCAGGACTATGGCTACACCTTC.

The chain employs TRBV9 and TRBJ2-1, with D tentatively TRBD2 (6 bases). Germline V gives CDR1 SGDLS, CDR2 YYNGEE. Trimming pared 2 bases from V and 1 base from J, leaving 10 bases between. The CDR3 runs 15 residues. CDR3 loop: CASSVGGGSYNEQFF. In nucleotides, the CDR3 is TGTGCCAGCAGCGTCGGGGGAGGATCCTACAATGAGCAGTTCTTC.

V gene TRBV27 combines with J gene TRBJ2-7, with TRBD1 as a possible D gene (5 bases). Per germline, CDR1 MNHEY and CDR2 SMNVEV (reference sequence). The CDR3 is 12 residues long. Trimming cost V 5 bases and J 4 bases, with 9 bases left between them. The CDR3 sequence is CASSDQGYEQYF. In DNA form, the CDR3 reads TGTGCCAGCAGTGATCAGGGATACGAGCAGTACTTC.

The chain is built from TRBV2 and TRBJ1-5, with D tentatively TRBD1 (5 bases). Judging by the DNA end, TRBJ2-3 fits better; the J call may be wrong. The CDR3 is made up of 13 amino acids. Per the germline V gene, CDR1 is SNHLY and CDR2 is FYNNEI. CDR3 sequence (DNA): TGTGCCAGCAGTGGACAGAGTTATCAGCCCCAGTATTTT. It codes for CASSGQSYQPQYF.

The CDR3: CASSKAGGSRQLYEQYF. CDR3 in DNA: TGTGCCAGTAGTAAGGCAGGGGGGTCAAGGCAACTCTACGAGCAGTACTTC. This chain connects TRBV19 to TRBJ2-7; maybe TRBD1 (7 bases). Germline CDR1 LNHDA, CDR2 SQIVND (reference sequence). Trimming shortened V by 4 bases and J by 3 bases, and 22 bases separated the two germline ends. This CDR3 has 17 residues.

The genes are TRBV9 and TRBJ2-7, with D possibly matching TRBD2 (6 bases). CDR1 is SGDLS, CDR2 YYNGEE, per germline. With 4 bases removed from V and 0 bases from J, the gap between germline ends came to 17 bases. The length of the CDR3 is 16 residues. CDR3 in DNA: TGTGCCAGCAGCCTGTACGGGACTTCCGACTCCTACGAGCAGTACTTC. This encodes CASSLYGTSDSYEQYF.

V usage is TRBV27 and J usage is TRBJ1-6, with D tentatively TRBD1 (5 bases). Germline CDR1 is MNHEY and CDR2 is SMNVEV (reference sequence). This CDR3 has 15 residues. The ends were cut back, 2 bases at V and 7 bases at J, with 12 bases in the middle. The DNA of the CDR3 is TGTGCCAGCAGTTTAGGTGGGGGAGGGAATTCACCCCTCCACTTT. It encodes CASSLGGGGNSPLHF.

This clone has a single count. J is TRBJ2-7 and V is TRBV7-2, with unresolved D. The V gene lost 0 bases and the J gene lost 0 bases, with 18 bases spanning the gap. The germline CDR1 and CDR2 sequences are SGHTA and FQGNSA. CDR3 length equals 18 residues. CDR3 sequence reads: CASSLAISLLLSSYEQYF. CDR3 DNA sequence: TGTGCCAGCAGCTTAGCGATTAGCCTGCTTCTTAGCTCCTACGAGCAGTACTTC.

The rearrangement uses TRBV9 and TRBJ1-6; D gene unclear. Germline CDR1 SGDLS, CDR2 YYNGEE. This CDR3 is 14 amino acids long. Deletions cut 0 bases from V and 7 bases from J, with 8 bases between. The CDR3 DNA is TGTGCCAGCAGCGTAGCACAGTTGAATTCACCCCTCCACTTT. Translated, it gives CASSVAQLNSPLHF.

The chain joins TRBV7-2 to TRBJ1-1; D is unresolved. Trimming removed 1 base at V and 2 bases at J, with 11 bases between. Germline CDR1 is SGHTA and CDR2 is FQGNSA. The CDR3 has 15 residues. The CDR3 region is CASSLGGLQNTEAFF. The CDR3 DNA is TGTGCCAGCAGCTTAGGAGGGTTGCAAAACACTGAAGCTTTCTTT.

The chain combines TRBV5-1 with TRBJ1-2, with 9 bases matching TRBD1. The germline V gene has CDR1 SGHRS and CDR2 YFSETQ. J lost 5 bases, V lost 2 bases, and 4 bases had no gene match. The CDR3 spans 14 residues. The CDR3 DNA follows: TGCGCCAGCAGCTTATGGACAGGGGAGTATGGCTACACCTTC. Its translation is CASSLWTGEYGYTF.

V usage is TRBV30 and J usage is TRBJ2-3; TRBD2 might be the D (6 bases). Deletions cut 3 bases from V and 0 bases from J, with 13 bases between. Germline V lookup: CDR1 GTSNPN, CDR2 SVGIG (reference sequence). This CDR3 spans 15 amino acids. CDR3 protein: CAWRGGSTSTDTQYF. The CDR3 nucleotides read TGTGCCTGGAGGGGGGGTAGCACTAGCACAGATACGCAGTATTTT.

The chain has TRBV19 and TRBJ2-2; the match to TRBD2 covers 10 bases. J was trimmed by 6 bases and V by 8 bases; bases with no gene match: 6. Per germline, CDR1 LNHDA and CDR2 SQIVND (reference sequence). The CDR3 length is 14 residues. CDR3 coding DNA: TGTGCCAGTGGGACTAGCGTCTGGTCCGGGGAGCTGTTTTTT. Protein product: CASGTSVWSGELFF.

The chain has TRBV27 and TRBJ1-5; TRBD1 might be the D (6 bases). The V and J ends lost 5 bases and 4 bases respectively, with 12 bases between them. The CDR3 spans 14 residues. Germline-derived CDR1 and CDR2 are MNHEY and SMNVEV (reference sequence). For the CDR3, the DNA is TGTGCCAGCAGTCCTTACAGGGCTAATCAGCCCCAGCATTTT. Translation gives CASSPYRANQPQHF.

This chain uses TRBV5-1 with TRBJ2-5; the match to TRBD2 covers 9 bases. This CDR3 has 16 residues. The ends lost 0 bases at V and 4 bases at J; junction bases unmatched: 7. Germline V gives CDR1 SGHRS, CDR2 YFSETQ. The CDR3 is CASSLGVAGEAETQYF. CDR3 DNA: TGCGCCAGCAGCTTGGGGGTAGCGGGAGAGGCAGAGACCCAGTACTTC.

The V and J genes are TRBV1 and TRBJ1-2; the DNA was not compared with TRBD1, the D call given in the table. TRBV1 is described as a pseudogene. The CDR3 consists of 14 residues. The CDR3 protein is CTSSLAIDREKYTF. CDR3 nucleotide sequence: TGCACCAGCAGCCTAGCGATCGACAGGGAGAAGTACACCTTC.

In its sample, this clone was seen once. The chain is built from TRBV28 and TRBJ2-1, with a weak D call TRBD2 (5 bases). This CDR3 spans 11 amino acids. Trimming cost V 6 bases and J 9 bases, with 9 bases left between them. The germline V gene has CDR1 MDHEN and CDR2 SYDVKM. Here the CDR3 DNA reads TGTGCCAGCAGGTCCCGGGGTGAGCAGTTCTTC. It specifies CASRSRGEQFF.

This chain joins TRBV18 and TRBJ1-2; tentatively, D is TRBD1 (5 bases). The CDR3 covers 16 residues. The V gene's germline CDR1 is KGHSH and CDR2 LQKENI. Trimming left V 2 bases short and J 0 bases short, with 13 bases between. The CDR3 bases are TGTGCCAGCTCACCAGGGGCAACCGACCCTAACTATGGCTACACCTTC. As protein: CASSPGATDPNYGYTF.